This entry is about one TCR beta chain. This entry is derived from a study of blood T cell repertoires in COVID-19. Original processing methods: For nucleated cells, counts were estimated from reference gene primer amplification. The assay was immunoSEQ multiplex PCR, and TCRdb's table has in-frame clones only and misses some. The V and J calls and clone size were taken over from that table, and D and trimming were inferred from the DNA. The table has some 200,000 clones, 84% seen once. This TCR derives from a man aged 25-40 years with active or convalescent COVID-19. The sample was peripheral blood.

CDR3 bases: TGTGCCACCAGCCGACAGACAGGGGCCAATCAGCCCCAGCATTTT. Amino acids: CATSRQTGANQPQHF. The rearrangement uses TRBV15 and TRBJ1-5, with 8 nucleotides matching TRBD1. Per germline, CDR1 LNHNV and CDR2 YYDKDF (reference sequence). The V segment lost 5 bases and the J segment 3 bases; nucleotides outside the gene matches: 6. This CDR3 spans 15 amino acids.